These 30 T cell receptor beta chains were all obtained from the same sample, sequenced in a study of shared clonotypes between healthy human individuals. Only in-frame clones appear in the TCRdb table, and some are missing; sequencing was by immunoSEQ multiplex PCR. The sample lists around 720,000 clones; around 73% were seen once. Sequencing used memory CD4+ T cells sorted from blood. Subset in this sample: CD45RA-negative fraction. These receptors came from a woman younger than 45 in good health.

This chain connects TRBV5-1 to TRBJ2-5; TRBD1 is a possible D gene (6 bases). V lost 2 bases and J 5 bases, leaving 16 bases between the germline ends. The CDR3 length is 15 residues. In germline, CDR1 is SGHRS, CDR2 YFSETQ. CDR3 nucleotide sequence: TGCGCCAGCAGCTTTACAAGGCAGGGGCGGGAGACCCAGTACTTC. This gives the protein CASSFTRQGRETQYF. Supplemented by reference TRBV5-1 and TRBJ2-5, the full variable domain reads KAGVTQTPRYLIKTRGQQVTLSCSPISGHRSVSWYQQTPGQGLQFLFEYFSETQRNKGNFPGRFSGRQFSNSRSEMNVSTLELGDSALYLCASSFTRQGRETQYFGPGTRLLVL.

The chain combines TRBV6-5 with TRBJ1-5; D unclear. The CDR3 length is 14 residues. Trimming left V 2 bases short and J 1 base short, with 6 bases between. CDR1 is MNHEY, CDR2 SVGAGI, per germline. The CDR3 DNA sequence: TGTGCCAGCAGTTACCTGGGGAGCAATCAGCCCCAGCATTTT. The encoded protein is CASSYLGSNQPQHF.

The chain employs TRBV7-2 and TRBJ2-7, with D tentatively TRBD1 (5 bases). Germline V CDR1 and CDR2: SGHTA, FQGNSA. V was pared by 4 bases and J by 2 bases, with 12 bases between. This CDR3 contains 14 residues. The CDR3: CASSSQQGPYEQYF. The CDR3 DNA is TGTGCCAGCAGCTCACAGCAGGGTCCCTACGAGCAGTACTTC.

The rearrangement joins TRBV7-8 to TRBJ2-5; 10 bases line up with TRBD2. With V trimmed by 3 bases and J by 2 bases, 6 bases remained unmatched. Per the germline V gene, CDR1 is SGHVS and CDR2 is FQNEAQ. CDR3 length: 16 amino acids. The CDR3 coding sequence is TGTGCCAGCAGCTTTAGCGGGAGGATGGCACAAGAGACCCAGTACTTC. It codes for CASSFSGRMAQETQYF.

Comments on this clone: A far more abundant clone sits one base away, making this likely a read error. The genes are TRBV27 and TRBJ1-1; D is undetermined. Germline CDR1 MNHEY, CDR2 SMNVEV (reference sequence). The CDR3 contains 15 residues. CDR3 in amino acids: CVSSSFPLISPEAFF. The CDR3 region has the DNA TGTGTCAGCAGTTCGTTTCCCCTTATCTCCCCTGAAGCTTTCTTT.

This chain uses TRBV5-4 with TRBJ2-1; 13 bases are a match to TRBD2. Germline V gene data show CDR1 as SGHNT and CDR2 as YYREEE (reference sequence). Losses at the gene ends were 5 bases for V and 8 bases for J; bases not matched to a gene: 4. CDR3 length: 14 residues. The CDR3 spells CASSRLAGGYEQFF. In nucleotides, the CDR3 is TGTGCCAGCAGTCGACTAGCGGGAGGATATGAGCAGTTCTTC.

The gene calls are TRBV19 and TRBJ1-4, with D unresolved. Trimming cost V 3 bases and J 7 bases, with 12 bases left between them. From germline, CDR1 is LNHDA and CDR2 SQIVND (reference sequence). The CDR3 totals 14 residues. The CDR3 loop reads CASSIMGVREKLFF. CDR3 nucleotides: TGTGCCAGTAGTATTATGGGCGTACGTGAAAAACTGTTTTTT.

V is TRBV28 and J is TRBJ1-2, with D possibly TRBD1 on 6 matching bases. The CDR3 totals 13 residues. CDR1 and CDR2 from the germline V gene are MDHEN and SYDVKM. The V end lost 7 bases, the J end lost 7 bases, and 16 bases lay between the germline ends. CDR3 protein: CASTRGALFGYTF. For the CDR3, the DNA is TGTGCCAGCACCCGGGGGGCGCTTTTTGGCTACACCTTC.

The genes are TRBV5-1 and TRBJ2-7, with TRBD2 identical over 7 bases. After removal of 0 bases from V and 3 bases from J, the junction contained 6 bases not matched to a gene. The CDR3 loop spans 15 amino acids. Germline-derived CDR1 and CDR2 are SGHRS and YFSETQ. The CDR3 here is CASSLGATSNYEQYF. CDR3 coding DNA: TGCGCCAGCAGCTTGGGTGCGACTAGCAACTACGAGCAGTACTTC.

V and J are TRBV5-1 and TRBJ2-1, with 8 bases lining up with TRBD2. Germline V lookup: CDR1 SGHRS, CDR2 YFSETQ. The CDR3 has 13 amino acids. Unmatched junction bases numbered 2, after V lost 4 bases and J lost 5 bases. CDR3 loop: CASSALADNEQFF. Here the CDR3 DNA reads TGCGCCAGCAGCGCACTAGCGGACAATGAGCAGTTCTTC.

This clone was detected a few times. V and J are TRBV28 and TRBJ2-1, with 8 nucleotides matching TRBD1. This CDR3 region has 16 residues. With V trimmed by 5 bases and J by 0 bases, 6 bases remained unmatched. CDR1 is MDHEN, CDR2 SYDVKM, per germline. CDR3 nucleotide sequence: TGTGCCAGCAGTGGACAGGGAAAGAGCTCCTACAATGAGCAGTTCTTC. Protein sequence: CASSGQGKSSYNEQFF.

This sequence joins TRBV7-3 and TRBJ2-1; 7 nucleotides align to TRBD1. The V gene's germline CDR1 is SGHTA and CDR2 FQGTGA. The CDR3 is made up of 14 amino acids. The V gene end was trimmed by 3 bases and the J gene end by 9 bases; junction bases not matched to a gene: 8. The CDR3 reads CASSFQMTGSEQFF. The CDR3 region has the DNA TGTGCCAGCAGCTTTCAGATGACAGGGTCTGAGCAGTTCTTC. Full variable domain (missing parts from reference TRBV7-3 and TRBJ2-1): GAGVSQTPSNKVTEKGKYVELRCDPISGHTALYWYRQSLGQGPEFLIYFQGTGAADDSGLPNDRFFAVRPEGSVSTLKIQRTERGDSAVYLCASSFQMTGSEQFFGPGTRLTVL.

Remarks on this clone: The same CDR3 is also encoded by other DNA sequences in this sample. The CDR3 reads CASSLPTGENEKLFF. CDR3 sequence (DNA): TGTGCCAGCAGTTTACCAACCGGGGAGAATGAAAAACTGTTTTTT. This rearrangement joins TRBV28 to TRBJ1-4, with D hard to call. The CDR3 consists of 15 residues. Germline V gives CDR1 MDHEN, CDR2 SYDVKM. Trimming shortened V by 2 bases and J by 5 bases, and 12 bases separated the two germline ends.

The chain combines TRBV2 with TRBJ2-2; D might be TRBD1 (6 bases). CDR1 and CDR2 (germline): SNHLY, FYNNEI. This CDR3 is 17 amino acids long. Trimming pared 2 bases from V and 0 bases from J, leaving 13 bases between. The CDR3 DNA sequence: TGTGCCAGCAGTGAAAAGAGGGGGAGCGCGAACACCGGGGAGCTGTTTTTT. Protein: CASSEKRGSANTGELFF.

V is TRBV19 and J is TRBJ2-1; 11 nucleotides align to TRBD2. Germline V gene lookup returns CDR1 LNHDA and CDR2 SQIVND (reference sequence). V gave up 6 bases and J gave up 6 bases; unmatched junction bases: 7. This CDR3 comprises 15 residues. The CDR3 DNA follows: TGTGCCAGTAGCCCAGGACTAGCGGGCGGCAATGAGCAGTTCTTC. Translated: CASSPGLAGGNEQFF.

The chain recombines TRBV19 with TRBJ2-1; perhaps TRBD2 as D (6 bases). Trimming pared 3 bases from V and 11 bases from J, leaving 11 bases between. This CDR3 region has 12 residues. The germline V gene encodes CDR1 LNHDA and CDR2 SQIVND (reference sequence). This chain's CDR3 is CASSIGAGKQFF. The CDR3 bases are TGTGCCAGTAGTATCGGGGCGGGAAAGCAGTTCTTC.

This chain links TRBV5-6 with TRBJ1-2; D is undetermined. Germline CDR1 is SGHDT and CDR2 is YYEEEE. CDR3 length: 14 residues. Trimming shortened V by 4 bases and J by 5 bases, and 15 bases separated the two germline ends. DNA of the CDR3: TGTGCCAGCAGCCCCTGGACGGAGCCTTATGGCTACACCTTC. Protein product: CASSPWTEPYGYTF.

CDR3 loop: CASSVMPSGNEQFF. In nucleotides, the CDR3 is TGTGCCAGCAGTGTGATGCCCTCGGGAAATGAGCAGTTCTTC. V is TRBV6-1 and J is TRBJ2-1; D possibly corresponds to TRBD2 (5 bases). CDR1 is MNHNS, CDR2 SASEGT, per germline. Trimming removed 4 bases at V and 7 bases at J, with 14 bases between. CDR3 length: 14 amino acids.

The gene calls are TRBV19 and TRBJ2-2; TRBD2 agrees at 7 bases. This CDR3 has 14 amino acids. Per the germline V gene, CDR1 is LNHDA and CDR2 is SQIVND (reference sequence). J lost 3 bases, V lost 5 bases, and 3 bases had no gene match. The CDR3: CASSWREYTGELFF. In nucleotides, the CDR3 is TGTGCCAGTAGTTGGCGGGAGTACACCGGGGAGCTGTTTTTT. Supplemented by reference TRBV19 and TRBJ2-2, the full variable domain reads DGGITQSPKYLFRKEGQNVTLSCEQNLNHDAMYWYRQDPGQGLRLIYYSQIVNDFQKGDIAEGYSVSREKKESFPLTVTSAQKNPTAFYLCASSWREYTGELFFGEGSRLTVL.

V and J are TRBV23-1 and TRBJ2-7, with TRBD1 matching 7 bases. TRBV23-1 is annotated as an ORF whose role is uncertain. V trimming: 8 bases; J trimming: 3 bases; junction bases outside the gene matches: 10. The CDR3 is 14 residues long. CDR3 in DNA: TGCGCCAGCCCCTGGACAGGACCCCGCTACGAGCAGTACTTC. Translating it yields CASPWTGPRYEQYF.

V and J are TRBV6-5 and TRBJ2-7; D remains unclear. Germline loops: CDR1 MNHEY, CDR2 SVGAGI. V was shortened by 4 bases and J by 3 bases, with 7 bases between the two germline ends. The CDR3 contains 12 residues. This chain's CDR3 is CASSSGLYEQYF. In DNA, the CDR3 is TGTGCCAGCAGTTCGGGCCTCTACGAGCAGTACTTC.

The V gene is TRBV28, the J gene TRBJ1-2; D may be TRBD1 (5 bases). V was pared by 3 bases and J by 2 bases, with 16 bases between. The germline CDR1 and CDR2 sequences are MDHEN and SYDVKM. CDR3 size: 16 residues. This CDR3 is CASSLGPGQGNYGYTF. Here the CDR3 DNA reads TGTGCCAGCAGTTTGGGACCGGGCCAAGGAAACTATGGCTACACCTTC.

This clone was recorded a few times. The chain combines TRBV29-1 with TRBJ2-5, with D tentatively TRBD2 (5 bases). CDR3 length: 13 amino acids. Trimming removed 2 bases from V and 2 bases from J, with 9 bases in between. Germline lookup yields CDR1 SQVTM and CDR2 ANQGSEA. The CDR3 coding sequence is TGCAGCGTTGAAAGGACTCATCAAGAGACCCAGTACTTC. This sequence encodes CSVERTHQETQYF.

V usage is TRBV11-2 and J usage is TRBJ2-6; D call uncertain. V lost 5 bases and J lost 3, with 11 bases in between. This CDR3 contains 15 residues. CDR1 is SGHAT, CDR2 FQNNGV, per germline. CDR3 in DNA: TGTGCCAGCAGCCCAATAGTTGGTGGGGCCAACGTCCTGACTTTC. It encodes CASSPIVGGANVLTF.

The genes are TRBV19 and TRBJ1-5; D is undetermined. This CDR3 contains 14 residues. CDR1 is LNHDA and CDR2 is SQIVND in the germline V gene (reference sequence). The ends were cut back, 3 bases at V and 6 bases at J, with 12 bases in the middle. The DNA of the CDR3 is TGTGCCAGTAGTATCTTGCGGGATGCTCAGCCCCAGCATTTT. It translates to CASSILRDAQPQHF.

CDR3 DNA sequence: TGTGCCAGCACCCAGAACGGGGGGGGGCCCACAGATACGCAGTATTTT. Protein product: CASTQNGGGPTDTQYF. The gene calls are TRBV6-6 and TRBJ2-3; 8 nucleotides align to TRBD2. Germline V gene data show CDR1 as MNHNY and CDR2 as SVGAGI (reference sequence). V lost 7 bases, J lost 2 bases, and 11 bases stayed unmatched. The CDR3 runs to 16 residues.

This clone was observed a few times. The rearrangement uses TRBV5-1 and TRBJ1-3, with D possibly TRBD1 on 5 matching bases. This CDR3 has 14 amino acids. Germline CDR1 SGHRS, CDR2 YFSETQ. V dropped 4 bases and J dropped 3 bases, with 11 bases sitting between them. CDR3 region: CASSVEGSGNTIYF. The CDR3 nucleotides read TGCGCCAGCAGCGTCGAGGGGAGTGGAAACACCATATATTTT. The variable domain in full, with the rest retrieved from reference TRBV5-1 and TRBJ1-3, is KAGVTQTPRYLIKTRGQQVTLSCSPISGHRSVSWYQQTPGQGLQFLFEYFSETQRNKGNFPGRFSGRQFSNSRSEMNVSTLELGDSALYLCASSVEGSGNTIYFGEGSWLTVV.

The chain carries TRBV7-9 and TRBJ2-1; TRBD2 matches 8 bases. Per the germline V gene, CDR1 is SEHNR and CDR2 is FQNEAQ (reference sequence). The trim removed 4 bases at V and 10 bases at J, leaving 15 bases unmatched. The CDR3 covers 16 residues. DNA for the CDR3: TGTGCCAGCAGCTCCCGGGGTAGAAGCGGGAGCGGGGAGCAGTTCTTC. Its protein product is CASSSRGRSGSGEQFF.

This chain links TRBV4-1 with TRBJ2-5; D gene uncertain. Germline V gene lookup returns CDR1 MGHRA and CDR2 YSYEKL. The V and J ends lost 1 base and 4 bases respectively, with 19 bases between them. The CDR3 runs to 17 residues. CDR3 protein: CASSQGIRMNGRETQYF. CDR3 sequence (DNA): TGCGCCAGCAGCCAAGGAATTAGAATGAATGGTAGAGAGACCCAGTACTTC.

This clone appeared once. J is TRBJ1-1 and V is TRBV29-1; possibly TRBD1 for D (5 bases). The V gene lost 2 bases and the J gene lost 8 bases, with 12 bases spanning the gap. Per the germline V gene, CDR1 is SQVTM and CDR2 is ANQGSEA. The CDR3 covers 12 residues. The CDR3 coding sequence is TGCAGCGTTGAATTCGCGAGGGGCGAAGCTTTCTTT. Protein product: CSVEFARGEAFF.